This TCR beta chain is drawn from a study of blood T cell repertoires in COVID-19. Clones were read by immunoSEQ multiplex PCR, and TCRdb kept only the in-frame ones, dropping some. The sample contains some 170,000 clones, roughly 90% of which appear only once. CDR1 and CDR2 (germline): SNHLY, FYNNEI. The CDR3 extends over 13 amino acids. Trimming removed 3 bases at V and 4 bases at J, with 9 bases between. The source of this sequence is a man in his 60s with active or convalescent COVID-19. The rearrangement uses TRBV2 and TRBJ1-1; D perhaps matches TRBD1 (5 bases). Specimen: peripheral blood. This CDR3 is CASSDQGATEAFF. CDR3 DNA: TGTGCCAGCAGTGATCAGGGCGCCACTGAAGCTTTCTTT. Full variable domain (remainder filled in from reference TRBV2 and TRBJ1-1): EPEVTQTPSHQVTQMGQEVILRCVPISNHLYFYWYRQILGQKVEFLVSFYNNEISEKSEIFDDQFSVERPDGSNFTLKIRSTKLEDSAMYFCASSDQGATEAFFGQGTRLTVV.